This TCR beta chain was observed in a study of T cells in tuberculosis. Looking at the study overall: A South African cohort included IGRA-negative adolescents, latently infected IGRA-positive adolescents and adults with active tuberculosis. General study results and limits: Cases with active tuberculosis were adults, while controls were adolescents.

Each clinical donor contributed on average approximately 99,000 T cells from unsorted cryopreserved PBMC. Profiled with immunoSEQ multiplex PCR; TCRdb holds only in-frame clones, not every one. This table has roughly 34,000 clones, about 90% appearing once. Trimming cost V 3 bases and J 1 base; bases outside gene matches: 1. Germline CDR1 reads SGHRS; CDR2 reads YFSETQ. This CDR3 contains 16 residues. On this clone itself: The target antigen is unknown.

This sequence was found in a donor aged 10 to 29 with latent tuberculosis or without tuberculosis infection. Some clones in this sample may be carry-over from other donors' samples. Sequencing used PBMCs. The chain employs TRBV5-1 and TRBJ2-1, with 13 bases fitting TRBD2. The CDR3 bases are TGCGCCAGCAGCTGGGGACTAGCGGGATCCTACAATGAGCAGTTCTTC. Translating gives CASSWGLAGSYNEQFF.